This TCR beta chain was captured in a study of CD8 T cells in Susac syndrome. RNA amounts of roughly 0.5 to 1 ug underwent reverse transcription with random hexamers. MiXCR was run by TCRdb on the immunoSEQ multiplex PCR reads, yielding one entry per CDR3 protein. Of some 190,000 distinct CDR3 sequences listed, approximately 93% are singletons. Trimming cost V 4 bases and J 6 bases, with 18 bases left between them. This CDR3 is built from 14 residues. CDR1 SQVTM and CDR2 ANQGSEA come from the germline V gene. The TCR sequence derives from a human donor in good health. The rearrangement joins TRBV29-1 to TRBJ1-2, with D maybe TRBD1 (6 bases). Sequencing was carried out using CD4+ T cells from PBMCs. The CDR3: CSVGGGLGVHGYTF. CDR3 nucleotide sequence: TGCAGCGTTGGAGGGGGGCTGGGAGTGCATGGCTACACCTTC.